The subject of this entry is one T cell receptor (beta chain). Original data processing: The assay estimated nucleated cells by amplifying reference gene primers. TCRdb's copy holds only in-frame clones and misses some; the assay was immunoSEQ multiplex PCR. V, J and clone size were drawn from that table, and D and trimming were deduced from the DNA. This table has roughly 87,000 clones, 70% to 90% appearing once. The CDR3 consists of 13 residues. Germline loops: CDR1 LNHDA, CDR2 SQIVND (reference sequence). Trimming left V 5 bases short and J 5 bases short, with 13 bases between. This entry is derived from a study of blood T cell repertoires in COVID-19. Study-level background: Material from acute and convalescent COVID-19 was sourced from the United States, Italy and Spain. T cells, B-cell-depleted T cells, or PBMCs provided the cDNA or gDNA that served as material.

Source material: peripheral blood. The J gene is TRBJ2-7, the V gene TRBV19; possible D gene TRBD2, 6 bases. The TCR originated in a man in his forties with acute or convalescent COVID-19. The chain's CDR3 is CASSDRPSDEQYF. CDR3 bases: TGTGCCAGTAGTGACCGCCCTAGCGACGAGCAGTACTTC.